One and the same sample provided the 29 T cell receptor beta chains below, sequenced in a study of blood T cells in healthy people across ages. Sample-barcoded 5' priming and a J-beta primer mix drove a second PCR of 7 to 11 cycles. TCRdb reanalysed the 5' RACE reads using MiXCR and keeps one entry per CDR3 protein. The data hold approximately 800,000 distinct CDR3 sequences, with roughly 34% observed a single time. The material sequenced was blood. The source of these receptors is a man aged 18 to 30 in good health.

V and J are TRBV20-1 and TRBJ1-3; the D is unclear. V was cut by 5 bases and J by 0 bases, with 5 bases left in between. The germline V gene encodes CDR1 DFQATT and CDR2 SNEGSKA (reference sequence). This CDR3 has 12 amino acids. CDR3 sequence: CSASISGNTIYF. The DNA for the CDR3 is TGCAGTGCTTCGATCTCTGGAAACACCATATATTTT.

There are many counts of this clonotype. Germline is not matched at one junction end, which may reflect a read error. J is TRBJ2-3 and V is TRBV4-1; D unresolved. CDR3 length equals 14 residues. Per germline, CDR1 MGHRA and CDR2 YSYEKL. The CDR3 region has the DNA TGTGCCAGCAGCCAAGTTGGTAGCACAGATACGCAGTATTTT. The encoded protein is CASSQVGSTDTQYF.

This clonotype was detected a few times. The rearrangement links TRBV7-2 to TRBJ2-3; the match to TRBD1 covers 7 bases. With V trimmed by 5 bases and J by 0 bases, 5 bases remained unmatched. Germline CDR1 is SGHTA and CDR2 is FQGNSA. CDR3 size: 15 residues. Written as DNA, the CDR3 is TGTGCCAGCAGCCGGGACAGCCCTAGCACAGATACGCAGTATTTT. Amino acid sequence: CASSRDSPSTDTQYF.

The gene calls are TRBV3-1 and TRBJ2-1; D uncertain. Germline-derived CDR1 and CDR2 are LGHDT and YNNKEL (reference sequence). V shed 3 bases and J shed 9 bases, with 3 bases lying between them. The CDR3 has 10 amino acids. The CDR3 loop reads CASSQSEQFF. The CDR3 DNA is TGTGCCAGCAGCCAGTCTGAGCAGTTCTTC.

The chain has TRBV20-1 and TRBJ1-2, with a tentative D call TRBD1 (5 bases). Deletions cut 0 bases from V and 3 bases from J, with 14 bases between. The CDR3 loop spans 15 amino acids. Per the germline V gene, CDR1 is DFQATT and CDR2 is SNEGSKA (reference sequence). In DNA form, the CDR3 reads TGCAGTGCTAGAGATCTGGCAGGGACGGACTATGGCTACACCTTC. Its protein is CSARDLAGTDYGYTF.

This chain links TRBV7-2 with TRBJ1-6; D ambiguous. This CDR3 is 18 amino acids long. From germline, CDR1 is SGHTA and CDR2 FQGNSA. Deletions cut 5 bases from V and 9 bases from J, with 26 bases between. In DNA form, the CDR3 reads TGTGCCAGCAGCCAAAAACCTCCTAGTTTGGGATTTCGTTCACCCCTCCACTTT. It is translated as CASSQKPPSLGFRSPLHF.

This clonotype was detected only once. An end of the junction does not agree with germline; a read error may underlie this. CDR3 sequence reads: CANSQGTGFYEQYF. Written as DNA, the CDR3 is TGTGCCAACAGCCAAGGTACAGGGTTCTACGAGCAGTACTTC. V is TRBV3-1 and J is TRBJ2-4; tentative D call: TRBD1 (6 bases). The DNA end is more similar to TRBJ2-7, so the J call may be wrong. In germline, CDR1 is LGHDT, CDR2 YNNKEL (reference sequence). CDR3 length: 14 residues.

As regards this clonotype: One junction end disagrees with the germline gene, perhaps due to a read error. The genes are TRBV2 and TRBJ1-1; D remains unclear. Germline V gene data show CDR1 as SNHLY and CDR2 as FYNNEI. This CDR3 comprises 12 residues. CDR3 amino acids: CAGSDRGTEAFF. The CDR3 DNA is TGTGCCGGCAGTGATCGTGGCACTGAAGCTTTCTTT. The full variable domain, completed using reference TRBV2 and TRBJ1-1, is EPEVTQTPSHQVTQMGQEVILRCVPISNHLYFYWYRQILGQKVEFLVSFYNNEISEKSEIFDDQFSVERPDGSNFTLKIRSTKLEDSAMYFCAGSDRGTEAFFGQGTRLTVV.

The J gene is TRBJ1-2, the V gene TRBV7-2, with a weak D call TRBD1 (5 bases). This CDR3 is built from 16 residues. The V end was cut by 1 base, the J end by 1 base, with 13 bases between. Germline CDR1 SGHTA, CDR2 FQGNSA. In DNA, the CDR3 is TGTGCCAGCAGCTTAGAACGTGACAGCTTTAACTATGGCTACACCTTC. This sequence encodes CASSLERDSFNYGYTF.

Concerning this clonotype: A much larger clonotype is one base distant, so this may be a read error. The chain is built from TRBV29-1 and TRBJ2-7, with a weak D call TRBD2 (6 bases). CDR1 and CDR2 (germline): SQVTM, ANQGSEA. The CDR3 is 13 residues long. V was shortened by 5 bases and J by 8 bases, with 19 bases between the two germline ends. CDR3 coding DNA: TGCAGCGTTCGGGACTCTCCCAGATACAAGCAGTACTTC. Translation: CSVRDSPRYKQYF.

This clonotype was picked up one time. The junction does not match germline at one end; this may be a read error. The genes are TRBV12-3 or TRBV12-4 and TRBJ2-3; D not resolved. This CDR3 contains 13 residues. For the CDR3, the DNA is TGTGCCAGCAGTAGACTCCTCACAGATGCGCAGTATTTT. Translated: CASSRLLTDAQYF.

The chain is built from TRBV29-1 and TRBJ2-7, with TRBD1 matching 10 bases. The CDR3 totals 14 residues. Losses at the gene ends were 6 bases for V and 1 base for J; bases not matched to a gene: 6. Germline values: CDR1 SQVTM, CDR2 ANQGSEA. CDR3 loop: CSVRQGAPSYEQYF. The DNA for the CDR3 is TGCAGCGTAAGACAGGGGGCCCCTTCCTACGAGCAGTACTTC.

This rearrangement joins TRBV20-1 to TRBJ2-1; TRBD2 matches 16 bases. J lost 1 base, V lost 6 bases, and 15 bases had no gene match. The CDR3 runs to 20 residues. Germline lookup yields CDR1 DFQATT and CDR2 SNEGSKA (reference sequence). The CDR3 spells CSAGAPGLAGGPLSYNEQFF. In DNA form, the CDR3 reads TGCAGTGCAGGTGCTCCGGGACTAGCGGGGGGGCCTTTATCCTACAATGAGCAGTTCTTC.

This clonotype has a handful of counts. This rearrangement joins TRBV20-1 to TRBJ2-3, with a possible D match to TRBD2 (5 bases). This CDR3 has 14 amino acids. Germline V CDR1 and CDR2: DFQATT, SNEGSKA (reference sequence). The V end lost 6 bases, the J end lost 4 bases, and 17 bases lay between the germline ends. CDR3 protein: CSAYGLDSADTQYF. CDR3 in DNA: TGCAGTGCCTACGGACTGGACTCGGCAGATACGCAGTATTTT.

J is TRBJ2-1 and V is TRBV7-2; 7 bases align to TRBD1. The V segment lost 3 bases and the J segment 6 bases; nucleotides outside the gene matches: 5. The CDR3 contains 14 residues. Germline V lookup: CDR1 SGHTA, CDR2 FQGNSA. Here the CDR3 DNA reads TGTGCCAGCAGCTTTAGGACAGGCCCCAATGAGCAGTTCTTC. Its translation is CASSFRTGPNEQFF.

The CDR3 DNA sequence: TGTGCCAGCTCACCACCGAGACAGGGGATCCAAGAGACCCAGTACTTC. Translated, it gives CASSPPRQGIQETQYF. The chain joins TRBV18 to TRBJ2-5, with 8 bases aligning to TRBD1. From germline, CDR1 is KGHSH and CDR2 LQKENI. V shed 0 bases and J 1 base; nucleotides not matched to a gene: 4. The CDR3 covers 16 residues.

The V gene is TRBV2, the J gene TRBJ1-2, with 8 bases lining up with TRBD1. Trimming took 4 bases from V and 4 from J; bases not matched to a gene: 5. Germline CDR1 SNHLY, CDR2 FYNNEI. The CDR3 loop spans 14 amino acids. DNA of the CDR3: TGTGCCAGCAGTGGGACAGGGATTGGCTATGGCTACACCTTC. Protein product: CASSGTGIGYGYTF. Together with reference TRBV2 and TRBJ1-2, the CDR3 gives the full variable domain: EPEVTQTPSHQVTQMGQEVILRCVPISNHLYFYWYRQILGQKVEFLVSFYNNEISEKSEIFDDQFSVERPDGSNFTLKIRSTKLEDSAMYFCASSGTGIGYGYTFGSGTRLTVV.

This chain uses TRBV4-2 with TRBJ2-2, with D maybe TRBD2 (5 bases). With 0 bases removed from V and 3 bases from J, the gap between germline ends came to 20 bases. The CDR3 totals 19 residues. Germline V gene sequence: CDR1 LGHNA, CDR2 YNFKEQ. For the CDR3, the DNA is TGTGCCAGCAGCCAAGACCGGGCCCGAGCGGACGGCGACACCGGGGAGCTGTTTTTT. Protein sequence: CASSQDRARADGDTGELFF.

This clonotype was seen more than once but under ten times. J is TRBJ2-1 and V is TRBV11-2; D ambiguous. CDR3 size: 17 residues. The germline V and J ends were trimmed by 1 base and 3 bases, with 16 bases remaining between them. Germline V CDR1 and CDR2: SGHAT, FQNNGV. The CDR3 is CASSLVFGRMVYNEQFF. Here the CDR3 DNA reads TGTGCCAGCAGCTTAGTGTTTGGCAGAATGGTCTACAATGAGCAGTTCTTC.

The chain has TRBV15 and TRBJ1-2; D gene ambiguous. V lost 0 bases and J 4 bases, leaving 9 bases between the germline ends. Germline loops: CDR1 LNHNV, CDR2 YYDKDF (reference sequence). There are 14 residues in the CDR3. In nucleotides, the CDR3 is TGTGCCACCAGCAGAGATCGGACGGGCTATGGCTACACCTTC. This translates into CATSRDRTGYGYTF.

V usage is TRBV14 and J usage is TRBJ2-3; D may match TRBD1 or TRBD2 (6 bases each). CDR3 length equals 18 residues. Germline V lookup: CDR1 SGHDN, CDR2 FVKESK. V lost 2 bases and J 2 bases, leaving 20 bases between the germline ends. In DNA, the CDR3 is TGTGCCAGCAGCCAATATCCACTGGTGGGGGGCCACACAGATACGCAGTATTTT. It codes for CASSQYPLVGGHTDTQYF.

This chain joins TRBV28 and TRBJ2-1; 13 bases line up with TRBD2. The CDR3 runs 17 residues. V gave up 6 bases and J gave up 13 bases; unmatched junction bases: 18. Germline CDR1 and CDR2: MDHEN and SYDVKM. The CDR3 region is CASRDPGLAGTQETQFF. For the CDR3, the DNA is TGTGCCAGCAGAGACCCGGGACTAGCGGGGACCCAAGAGACCCAGTTCTTC.

The rearrangement joins TRBV12-3 or TRBV12-4 to TRBJ2-1; D is possibly TRBD1 (6 bases). Judging by the DNA end, TRBJ2-7 fits better; the J call may be wrong. This CDR3 is 14 amino acids long. Here the CDR3 reads CASSSRDRYNEQYF. For the CDR3, the DNA is TGTGCCAGCAGCTCCAGAGACAGGTACAATGAGCAGTACTTC.

The table lists this clonotype with a few counts. V is TRBV12-3 or TRBV12-4 and J is TRBJ1-5; D is unresolved. V shed 1 base and J shed 6 bases, with 10 bases lying between them. This CDR3 is built from 14 residues. DNA for the CDR3: TGTGCCAGCAGTTTAGAAGACGGCCCTCAGCCCCAGCATTTT. Amino acid sequence: CASSLEDGPQPQHF.

Regarding this clonotype: Possible read error: a much larger clone is one base away. The chain employs TRBV25-1 and TRBJ2-7; D is ambiguous. Germline CDR1 MGHDK, CDR2 SYGVNS. The CDR3 covers 11 residues. The V end lost 5 bases, the J end lost 5 bases, and 7 bases lay between the germline ends. The CDR3: CASSYTHEQYF. CDR3 bases: TGTGCCAGCAGTTACACCCACGAGCAGTACTTC.

At least ten counts were recorded for this clonotype. This rearrangement joins TRBV4-1 to TRBJ2-3; 12 nucleotides agree with TRBD1. Germline CDR1 and CDR2: MGHRA and YSYEKL. CDR3 length: 18 amino acids. J gave up 5 bases and V 3 bases, and 12 bases lay outside the gene matches. The CDR3 DNA sequence: TGCGCCAGCAGCCAGGCTACCGGGACAGGGGGCATCGGAGATACGCAGTATTTT. It codes for CASSQATGTGGIGDTQYF.

The chain recombines TRBV9 with TRBJ2-1, with 10 bases fitting TRBD2. The CDR3 consists of 16 residues. V lost 4 bases to trimming and J lost 2 bases; unmatched junction nucleotides: 6. Germline lookup yields CDR1 SGDLS and CDR2 YYNGEE. The CDR3 here is CASSFRTSGPYNEQFF. The CDR3 DNA sequence: TGTGCCAGCAGCTTCAGGACTAGCGGCCCCTACAATGAGCAGTTCTTC.

The V gene is TRBV7-8, the J gene TRBJ1-6; 7 bases agree with TRBD1. Germline V gene sequence: CDR1 SGHVS, CDR2 FQNEAQ. This CDR3 comprises 14 residues. J lost 8 bases, V lost 5 bases, and 6 bases had no gene match. Here the CDR3 DNA reads TGTGCCAGCAGCCAACAGGGGCCTGATTCACCCCTCCACTTT. Translating gives CASSQQGPDSPLHF.

The chain carries TRBV5-1 and TRBJ1-2; 11 nucleotides match TRBD1. The CDR3 sequence is 13 residues long. V lost 4 bases and J lost 8; bases outside the gene matches: 4. Germline values: CDR1 SGHRS, CDR2 YFSETQ. The CDR3 region is CASSADRGHGYTF. CDR3 in DNA: TGCGCCAGCAGCGCGGACAGGGGGCACGGCTACACCTTC.